The 8 T cell receptor beta chains below come from one sample, sequenced in a study of cytomegalovirus exposure and HLA in healthy donors. 13 Jbeta primers and 60 Vbeta primers were used for the PCR. Profiled with immunoSEQ multiplex PCR; TCRdb holds only in-frame clones, not every one. The sample lists nearly 110,000 clones; 77% were seen once. The specimen sequenced was PBMCs. All receptors come from a male donor in good health and CMV-seronegative.

The chain uses TRBV9 and TRBJ1-2, with TRBD1 matching 9 bases. The V gene's germline CDR1 is SGDLS and CDR2 YYNGEE. This CDR3 has 15 residues. With V trimmed by 2 bases and J by 0 bases, 2 bases remained unmatched. CDR3: CASSVTGGANYGYTF. The CDR3 DNA is TGTGCCAGCAGCGTGACAGGGGGAGCTAACTATGGCTACACCTTC.

The chain combines TRBV7-9 with TRBJ1-3; D not resolved. This CDR3 is 15 amino acids long. The germline V gene encodes CDR1 SEHNR and CDR2 FQNEAQ (reference sequence). V was cut by 2 bases and J by 4 bases, with 12 bases left in between. CDR3 sequence reads: CASSLKEELGNTIYF. The CDR3 bases are TGTGCCAGCAGCTTAAAAGAGGAATTGGGAAACACCATATATTTT.

This rearrangement joins TRBV6-6 to TRBJ2-5; 7 positions agree with TRBD2. The junction had 8 bases not matched to a gene; V was cut back by 2 bases and J by 5 bases. This CDR3 spans 15 amino acids. Germline V lookup: CDR1 MNHNY, CDR2 SVGAGI (reference sequence). The CDR3 sequence: CASSYKSGGWETQYF. In DNA form, the CDR3 reads TGTGCCAGCAGTTACAAGTCGGGAGGATGGGAGACCCAGTACTTC.

The CDR3 DNA follows: TGTGCCAGCAGCCCCGCAGCGTCGACAGGGTTAGGAAAGACCCAGTACTTC. Its protein is CASSPAASTGLGKTQYF. The V call is TRBV7-2, the J call TRBJ2-5, with 7 bases identical to TRBD1. The V gene's germline CDR1 is SGHTA and CDR2 FQGNSA. The CDR3 length is 17 residues. V shed 5 bases, J shed 6 bases, and the junction held 18 bases outside the gene matches. Together with reference TRBV7-2 and TRBJ2-5, the CDR3 gives the full variable domain: GAGVSQSPSNKVTEKGKDVELRCDPISGHTALYWYRQSLGQGLEFLIYFQGNSAPDKSGLPSDRFSAERTGGSVSTLTIQRTQQEDSAVYLCASSPAASTGLGKTQYFGPGTRLLVL.

The chain employs TRBV6-5 and TRBJ2-5, with D hard to call. Germline V gene lookup returns CDR1 MNHEY and CDR2 SVGAGI. V was clipped by 2 bases and J by 5 bases, with 15 bases between them. The CDR3 extends over 15 amino acids. In nucleotides, the CDR3 is TGTGCCAGCAGTTACGGTCCAGGTGGCCTCGAGACCCAGTACTTC. Its translation: CASSYGPGGLETQYF.

This chain links TRBV5-1 with TRBJ2-3; tentatively, D is TRBD2 (6 bases). V lost 3 bases to trimming and J lost 6 bases, with 17 bases between them. Germline V gene data show CDR1 as SGHRS and CDR2 as YFSETQ. This CDR3 contains 15 residues. CDR3 nucleotide sequence: TGCGCCAGCAGCTGGGGGAAAGTGGGAGGCGATACGCAGTATTTT. This translates into CASSWGKVGGDTQYF.

As to this clone: The identical CDR3 is also encoded by other nucleotide sequences in the sample. This sequence joins TRBV5-1 and TRBJ2-7; TRBD1 agrees at 9 bases. The J segment lost 2 bases and the V segment lost 3 bases, leaving 6 bases of the junction unmatched. The CDR3 has 15 residues. Looked up from germline, CDR1 is SGHRS and CDR2 is YFSETQ. In DNA form, the CDR3 reads TGCGCCAGCAGCTGGGGGACAGGGTCTACCTACGAGCAGTACTTC. It specifies CASSWGTGSTYEQYF.

The chain employs TRBV30 and TRBJ2-1, with TRBD2 identical over 7 bases. This CDR3 has 16 amino acids. Looked up from germline, CDR1 is GTSNPN and CDR2 is SVGIG (reference sequence). Losses at the gene ends were 1 base for V and 3 bases for J; bases not matched to a gene: 9. This chain's CDR3 is CAWSGSVLAHYNEQFF. The CDR3 DNA reads TGTGCCTGGAGTGGGTCCGTACTAGCGCACTACAATGAGCAGTTCTTC. The full variable domain, completed using reference TRBV30 and TRBJ2-1, is SQTIHQWPATLVQPVGSPLSLECTVEGTSNPNLYWYRQAAGRGLQLLFYSVGIGQISSEVPQNLSASRPQDRQFILSSKKLLLSDSGFYLCAWSGSVLAHYNEQFFGPGTRLTVL.